This section outlines one T cell receptor (beta chain) sequence together with its context. The source of the sample is a study of control samples from healthy donors and cancer patients. Data came from immunoSEQ multiplex PCR; TCRdb stores just in-frame clones and leaves some out. The repertoire holds 85,000 to 100,000 clones, more than 80% seen once, with about 7.3% in the top ten. Unmatched junction bases numbered 4, after V lost 5 bases and J lost 0 bases. This CDR3 is 15 amino acids long. CDR1 and CDR2 (germline): SEHNR, FQNEAQ (reference sequence). Sequenced material: blood. This chain joins TRBV7-9 and TRBJ1-1; TRBD1 matches 9 bases. This TCR came from a man aged 18 to 29 in good health. The chain's CDR3 is CASSPRDRVNTEAFF. The CDR3 DNA reads as TGTGCCAGCAGCCCCCGGGACAGGGTGAACACTGAAGCTTTCTTT. Supplemented by reference TRBV7-9 and TRBJ1-1, the full variable domain reads DTGVSQNPRHKITKRGQNVTFRCDPISEHNRLYWYRQTLGQGPEFLTYFQNEAQLEKSRLLSDRFSAERPKGSFSTLEIQRTEQGDSAMYLCASSPRDRVNTEAFFGQGTRLTVV.